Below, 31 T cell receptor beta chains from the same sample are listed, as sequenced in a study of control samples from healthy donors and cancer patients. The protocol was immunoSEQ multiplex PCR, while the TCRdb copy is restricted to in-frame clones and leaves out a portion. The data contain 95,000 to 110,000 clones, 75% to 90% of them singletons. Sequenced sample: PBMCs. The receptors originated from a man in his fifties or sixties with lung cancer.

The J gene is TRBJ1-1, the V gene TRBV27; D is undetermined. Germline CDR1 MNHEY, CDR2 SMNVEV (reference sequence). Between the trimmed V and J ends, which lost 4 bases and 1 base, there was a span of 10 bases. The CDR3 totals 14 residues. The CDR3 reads CASSSKEGNTEAFF. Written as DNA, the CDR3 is TGTGCCAGCAGTTCCAAAGAAGGGAACACTGAAGCTTTCTTT.

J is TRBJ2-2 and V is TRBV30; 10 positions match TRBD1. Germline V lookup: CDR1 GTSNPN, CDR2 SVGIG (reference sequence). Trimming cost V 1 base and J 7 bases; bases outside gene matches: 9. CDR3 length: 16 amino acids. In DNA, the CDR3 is TGTGCCTGGAGTGGCCTTGGGACAGGGGTTGGCGGGGAGCTGTTTTTT. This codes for CAWSGLGTGVGGELFF.

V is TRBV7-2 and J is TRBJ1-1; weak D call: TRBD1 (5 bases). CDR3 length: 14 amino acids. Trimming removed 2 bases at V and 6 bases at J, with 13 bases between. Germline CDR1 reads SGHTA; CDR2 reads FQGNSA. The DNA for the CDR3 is TGTGCCAGCAGCTTACTTCAGGGCGGAGCTGAAGCTTTCTTT. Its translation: CASSLLQGGAEAFF. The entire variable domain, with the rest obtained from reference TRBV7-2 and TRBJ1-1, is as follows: GAGVSQSPSNKVTEKGKDVELRCDPISGHTALYWYRQSLGQGLEFLIYFQGNSAPDKSGLPSDRFSAERTGGSVSTLTIQRTQQEDSAVYLCASSLLQGGAEAFFGQGTRLTVV.

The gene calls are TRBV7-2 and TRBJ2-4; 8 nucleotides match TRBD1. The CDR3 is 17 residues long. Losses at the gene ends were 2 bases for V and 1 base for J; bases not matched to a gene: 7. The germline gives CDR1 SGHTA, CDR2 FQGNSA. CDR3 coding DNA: TGTGCCAGCAGCTTACGGACAGGGACGGCGGCCAAAAACATTCAGTACTTC. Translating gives CASSLRTGTAAKNIQYF.

The CDR3 sequence: CASSDGNYGYTF. The CDR3 DNA follows: TGTGCCAGCTCAGATGGAAACTATGGCTACACCTTC. The V call is TRBV9, the J call TRBJ1-2; D is undetermined. Germline CDR1 is SGDLS and CDR2 is YYNGEE. V shed 7 bases and J shed 2 bases, with 9 bases lying between them. This CDR3 is 12 amino acids long.

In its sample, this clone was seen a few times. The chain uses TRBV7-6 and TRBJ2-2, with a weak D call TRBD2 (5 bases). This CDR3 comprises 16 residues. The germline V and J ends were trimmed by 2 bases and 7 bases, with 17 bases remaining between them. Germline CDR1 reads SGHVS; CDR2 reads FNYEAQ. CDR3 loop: CASSLLAGLMDGELFF. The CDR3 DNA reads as TGTGCCAGCAGCTTATTGGCCGGACTTATGGACGGGGAGCTGTTTTTT.

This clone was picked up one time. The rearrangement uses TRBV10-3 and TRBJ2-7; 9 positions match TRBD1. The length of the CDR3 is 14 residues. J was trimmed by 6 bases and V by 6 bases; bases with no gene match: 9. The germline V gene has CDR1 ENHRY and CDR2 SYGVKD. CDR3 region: CAISGTGTLSEQYF. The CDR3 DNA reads TGTGCCATCAGCGGGACAGGGACATTGAGCGAGCAGTACTTC.

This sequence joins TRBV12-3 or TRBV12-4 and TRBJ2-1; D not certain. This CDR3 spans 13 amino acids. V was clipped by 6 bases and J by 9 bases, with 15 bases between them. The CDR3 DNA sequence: TGTGCCAGCAGACCAAGTTCTACGGGTGAGCAGTTCTTC. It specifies CASRPSSTGEQFF.

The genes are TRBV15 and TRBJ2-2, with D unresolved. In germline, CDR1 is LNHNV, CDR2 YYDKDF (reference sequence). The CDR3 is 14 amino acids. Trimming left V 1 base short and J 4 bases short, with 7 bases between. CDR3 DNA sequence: TGTGCCACCAGCAGAGTGGTTAGCACCGGGGAGCTGTTTTTT. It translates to CATSRVVSTGELFF.

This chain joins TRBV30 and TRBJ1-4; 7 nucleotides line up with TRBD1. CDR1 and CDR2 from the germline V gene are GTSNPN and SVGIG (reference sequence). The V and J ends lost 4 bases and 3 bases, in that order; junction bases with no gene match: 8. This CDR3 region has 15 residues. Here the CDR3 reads CAWTKRTGPNEKLFF. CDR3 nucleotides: TGTGCCTGGACGAAGAGGACAGGCCCTAATGAAAAACTGTTTTTT.

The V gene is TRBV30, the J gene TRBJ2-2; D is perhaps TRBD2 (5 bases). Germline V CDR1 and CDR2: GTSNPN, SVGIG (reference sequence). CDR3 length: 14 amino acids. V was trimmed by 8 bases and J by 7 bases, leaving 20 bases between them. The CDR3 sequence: CAALQGSLGGELFF. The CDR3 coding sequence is TGTGCCGCCTTACAAGGGAGTTTAGGCGGGGAGCTGTTTTTT.

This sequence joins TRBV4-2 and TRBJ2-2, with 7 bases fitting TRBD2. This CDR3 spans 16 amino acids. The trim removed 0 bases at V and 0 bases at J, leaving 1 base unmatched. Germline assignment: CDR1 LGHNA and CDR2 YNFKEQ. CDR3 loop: CASSQESGTNTGELFF. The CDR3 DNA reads TGTGCCAGCAGCCAAGAAAGCGGGACGAACACCGGGGAGCTGTTTTTT.

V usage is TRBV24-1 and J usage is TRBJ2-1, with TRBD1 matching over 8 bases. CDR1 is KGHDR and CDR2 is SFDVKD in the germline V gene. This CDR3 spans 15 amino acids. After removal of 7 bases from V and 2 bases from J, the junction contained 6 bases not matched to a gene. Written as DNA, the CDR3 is TGTGCCACCAGGGCGACAGGGGCTCCCTACAATGAGCAGTTCTTC. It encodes CATRATGAPYNEQFF.

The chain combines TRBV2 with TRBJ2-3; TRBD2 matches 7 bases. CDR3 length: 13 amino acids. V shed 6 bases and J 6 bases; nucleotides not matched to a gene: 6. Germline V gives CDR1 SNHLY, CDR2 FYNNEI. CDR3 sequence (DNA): TGTGCCAGCAGGCGGGGGACGGGGGATACGCAGTATTTT. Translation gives CASRRGTGDTQYF. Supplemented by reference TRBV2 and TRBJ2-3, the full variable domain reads EPEVTQTPSHQVTQMGQEVILRCVPISNHLYFYWYRQILGQKVEFLVSFYNNEISEKSEIFDDQFSVERPDGSNFTLKIRSTKLEDSAMYFCASRRGTGDTQYFGPGTRLTVL.

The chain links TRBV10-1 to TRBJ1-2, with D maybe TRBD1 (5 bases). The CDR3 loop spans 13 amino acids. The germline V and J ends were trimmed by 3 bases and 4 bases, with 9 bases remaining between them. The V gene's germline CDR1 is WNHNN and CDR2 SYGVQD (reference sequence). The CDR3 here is CASSDGGSYGYTF. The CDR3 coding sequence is TGCGCCAGCAGTGATGGGGGGAGCTATGGCTACACCTTC.

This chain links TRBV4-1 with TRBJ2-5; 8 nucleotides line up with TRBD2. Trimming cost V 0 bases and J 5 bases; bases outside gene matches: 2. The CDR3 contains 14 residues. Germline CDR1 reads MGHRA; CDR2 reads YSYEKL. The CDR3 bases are TGCGCCAGCAGCCAAGACGGGGGGGCTGAGACCCAGTACTTC. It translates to CASSQDGGAETQYF.

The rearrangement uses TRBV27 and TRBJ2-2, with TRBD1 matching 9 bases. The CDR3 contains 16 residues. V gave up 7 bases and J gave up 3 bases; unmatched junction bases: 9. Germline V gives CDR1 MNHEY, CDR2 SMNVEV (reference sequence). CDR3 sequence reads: CASTTGGALDTGELFF. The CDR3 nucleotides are TGTGCCAGCACGACAGGGGGTGCCCTGGACACCGGGGAGCTGTTTTTT.

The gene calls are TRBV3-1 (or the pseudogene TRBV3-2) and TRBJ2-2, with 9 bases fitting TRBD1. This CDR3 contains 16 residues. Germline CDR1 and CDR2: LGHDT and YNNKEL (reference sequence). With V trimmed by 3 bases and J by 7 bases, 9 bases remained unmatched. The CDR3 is CASSHRDRALGGELFF. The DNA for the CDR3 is TGTGCCAGCAGCCATCGGGACAGGGCTCTTGGCGGGGAGCTGTTTTTT.

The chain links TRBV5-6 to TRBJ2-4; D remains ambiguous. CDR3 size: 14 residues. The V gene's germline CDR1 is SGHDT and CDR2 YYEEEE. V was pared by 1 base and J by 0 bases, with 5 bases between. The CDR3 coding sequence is TGTGCCAGCAGCTTGTACTCAGCCAAAAACATTCAGTACTTC. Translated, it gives CASSLYSAKNIQYF.

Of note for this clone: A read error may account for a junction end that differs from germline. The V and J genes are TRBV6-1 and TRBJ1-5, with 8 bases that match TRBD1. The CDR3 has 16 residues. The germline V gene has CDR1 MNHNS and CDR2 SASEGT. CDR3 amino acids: CASREDRGGLNQPQHF. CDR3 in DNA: TGTGCCAGCAGAGAAGACAGGGGCGGGTTAAATCAGCCCCAGCATTTT.

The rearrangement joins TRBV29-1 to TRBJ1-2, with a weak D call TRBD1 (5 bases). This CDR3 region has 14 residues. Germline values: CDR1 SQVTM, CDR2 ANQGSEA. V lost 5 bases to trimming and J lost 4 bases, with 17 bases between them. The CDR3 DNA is TGCAGCGTTCGGGGAATCCCGACAGCCTATGGCTACACCTTC. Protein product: CSVRGIPTAYGYTF.

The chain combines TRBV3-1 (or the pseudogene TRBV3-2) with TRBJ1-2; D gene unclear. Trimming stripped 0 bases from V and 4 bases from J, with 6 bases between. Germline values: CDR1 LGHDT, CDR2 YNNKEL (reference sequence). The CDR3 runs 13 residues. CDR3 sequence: CASSQDGPYGYTF. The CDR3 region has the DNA TGTGCCAGCAGCCAAGATGGGCCCTATGGCTACACCTTC.

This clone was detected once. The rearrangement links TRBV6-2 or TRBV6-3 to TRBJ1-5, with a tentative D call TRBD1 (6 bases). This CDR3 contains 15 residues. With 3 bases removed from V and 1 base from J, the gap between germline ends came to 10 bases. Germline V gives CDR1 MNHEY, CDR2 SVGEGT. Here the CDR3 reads CASSYGGPSNQPQHF. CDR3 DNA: TGTGCCAGCAGTTATGGGGGGCCGAGCAATCAGCCCCAGCATTTT.

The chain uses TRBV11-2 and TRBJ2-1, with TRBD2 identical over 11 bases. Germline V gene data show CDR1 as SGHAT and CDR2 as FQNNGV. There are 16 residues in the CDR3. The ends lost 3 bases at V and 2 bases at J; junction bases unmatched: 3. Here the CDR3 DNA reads TGTGCCAGCAGCTTGTCGACTAGCGGGGCCTACAATGAGCAGTTCTTC. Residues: CASSLSTSGAYNEQFF.

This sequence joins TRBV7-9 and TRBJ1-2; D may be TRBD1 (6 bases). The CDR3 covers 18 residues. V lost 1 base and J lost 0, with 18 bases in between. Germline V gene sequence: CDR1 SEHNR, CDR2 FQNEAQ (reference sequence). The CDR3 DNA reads TGTGCCAGCAGCTTAGAGAGGACCGACAGGAAGGCTAACTATGGCTACACCTTC. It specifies CASSLERTDRKANYGYTF.

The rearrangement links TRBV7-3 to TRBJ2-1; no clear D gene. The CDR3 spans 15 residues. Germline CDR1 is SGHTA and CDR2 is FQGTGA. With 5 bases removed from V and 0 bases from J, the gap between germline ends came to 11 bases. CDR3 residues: CASSQSPSSYNEQFF. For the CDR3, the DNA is TGTGCCAGCAGCCAAAGCCCGAGCTCCTACAATGAGCAGTTCTTC.

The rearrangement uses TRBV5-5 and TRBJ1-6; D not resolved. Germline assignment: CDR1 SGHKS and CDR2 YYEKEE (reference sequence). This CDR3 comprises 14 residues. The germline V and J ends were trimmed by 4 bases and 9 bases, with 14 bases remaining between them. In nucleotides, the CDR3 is TGTGCCAGCAGCCAGACATACGGTAGTTCACCCCTCCACTTT. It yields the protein CASSQTYGSSPLHF.

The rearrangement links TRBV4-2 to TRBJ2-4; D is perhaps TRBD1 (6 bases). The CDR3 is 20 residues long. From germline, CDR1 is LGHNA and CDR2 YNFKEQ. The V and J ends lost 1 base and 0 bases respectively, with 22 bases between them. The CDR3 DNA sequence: TGTGCCAGCAGCCAAGCTACGGCTAGCAGGCAGGGGCTAGCCAAAAACATTCAGTACTTC. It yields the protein CASSQATASRQGLAKNIQYF.

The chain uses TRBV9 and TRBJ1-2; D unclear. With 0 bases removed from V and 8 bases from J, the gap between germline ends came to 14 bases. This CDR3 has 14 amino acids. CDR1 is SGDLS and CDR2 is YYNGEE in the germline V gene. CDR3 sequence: CASSVGQTDRGYTF. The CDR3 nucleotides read TGTGCCAGCAGCGTAGGTCAAACGGACCGCGGCTACACCTTC.

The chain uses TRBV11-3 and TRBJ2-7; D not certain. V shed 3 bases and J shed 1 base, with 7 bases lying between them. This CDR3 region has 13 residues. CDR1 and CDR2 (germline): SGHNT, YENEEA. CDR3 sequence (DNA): TGTGCCAGCAGCTTCGGCAGTTCCTACGAGCAGTACTTC. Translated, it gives CASSFGSSYEQYF.

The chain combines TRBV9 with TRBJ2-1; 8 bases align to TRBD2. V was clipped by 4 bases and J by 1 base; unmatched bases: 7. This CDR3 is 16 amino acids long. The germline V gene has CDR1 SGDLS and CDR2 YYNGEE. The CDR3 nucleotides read TGTGCCAGCAGCTCCCTTCCGGGGGGGTCCTACAATGAGCAGTTCTTC. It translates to CASSSLPGGSYNEQFF.